One sample yielded the 27 T cell receptor beta chains listed below, sequenced in a study of blood T cell repertoires in COVID-19. Only in-frame clones appear in the TCRdb table, and some are missing; sequencing was by immunoSEQ multiplex PCR. The repertoire holds 300,000 to 400,000 clones, with more than 75% as singletons. Sequencing used peripheral blood. These receptors were obtained from a woman in her forties or fifties with active or convalescent COVID-19.

This sequence joins TRBV7-2 and TRBJ1-2, with a weak D call TRBD1 (5 bases). The CDR3 extends over 15 amino acids. Germline CDR1 reads SGHTA; CDR2 reads FQGNSA. The germline V and J ends were trimmed by 1 base and 2 bases, with 11 bases remaining between them. CDR3: CASSLGTGGNYGYTF. The CDR3 DNA sequence: TGTGCCAGCAGCTTAGGGACGGGGGGAAACTATGGCTACACCTTC.

This rearrangement joins TRBV27 to TRBJ1-1; 7 nucleotides agree with TRBD1. The CDR3 is 18 amino acids. V lost 6 bases, J lost 2 bases, and 18 bases stayed unmatched. Germline CDR1 MNHEY, CDR2 SMNVEV (reference sequence). In DNA form, the CDR3 reads TGTGCCAGCAGGTTAACTCACAGGGGTGGGTCCCCTAACACTGAAGCTTTCTTT. It codes for CASRLTHRGGSPNTEAFF.

The chain employs TRBV7-8 and TRBJ2-1; the match to TRBD2 covers 9 bases. With V trimmed by 2 bases and J by 4 bases, 12 bases remained unmatched. The germline V gene encodes CDR1 SGHVS and CDR2 FQNEAQ. This CDR3 comprises 18 residues. The CDR3 DNA reads as TGTGCCAGCAGCTTATTAAGCGGGGGGTTTTTATCGTACAATGAGCAGTTCTTC. Protein sequence: CASSLLSGGFLSYNEQFF. Drawing the rest from reference TRBV7-8 and TRBJ2-1, the complete variable domain is GAGVSQSPRYKVAKRGQDVALRCDPISGHVSLFWYQQALGQGPEFLTYFQNEAQLDKSGLPSDRFFAERPEGSVSTLKIQRTQQEDSAVYLCASSLLSGGFLSYNEQFFGPGTRLTVL.

The rearrangement uses TRBV4-3 and TRBJ2-2, with 9 bases lining up with TRBD1. This CDR3 region has 17 residues. Germline trimming cut 3 bases from V and 6 bases from J; bases unmatched to any gene: 11. Germline V gene lookup returns CDR1 LGHNA and CDR2 YSLEER. The CDR3 here is CASSQVGQGRFAGELFF. CDR3 coding DNA: TGCGCCAGCAGCCAGGTCGGACAGGGGCGATTTGCCGGGGAGCTGTTTTTT.

This clone has only one observation. The chain joins TRBV4-3 to TRBJ2-1; TRBD2 agrees at 9 bases. CDR1 is LGHNA and CDR2 is YSLEER in the germline V gene. The CDR3 is 15 residues long. J gave up 13 bases and V 2 bases, and 12 bases lay outside the gene matches. This CDR3 is CASSQSGLAGTKQFF. CDR3 coding DNA: TGCGCCAGCAGCCAATCTGGCCTAGCGGGGACAAAACAGTTCTTC.

Comment on this clone: The junction differs from germline at one of its ends, possibly a read error. V is TRBV3-1 (or the pseudogene TRBV3-2) and J is TRBJ2-2, with 9 bases aligning to TRBD1. The V gene's germline CDR1 is LGHDT and CDR2 YNNKEL (reference sequence). This CDR3 region has 20 residues. CDR3 residues: CASTPTSGTGLDHPHRGAVF. In DNA, the CDR3 is TGTGCCAGCACCCCCACGTCCGGGACAGGGCTCGACCACCCCCACCGGGGAGCTGTTTTT.

V gene TRBV19 combines with J gene TRBJ1-1; 7 nucleotides agree with TRBD1. V shed 7 bases, J shed 4 bases, and the junction held 6 bases outside the gene matches. The CDR3 totals 13 residues. Germline V lookup: CDR1 LNHDA, CDR2 SQIVND (reference sequence). CDR3 DNA: TGTGCCAGTAAAGATAAGGGGGCCACTGAAGCTTTCTTT. This translates into CASKDKGATEAFF.

V and J are TRBV30 and TRBJ2-3; 14 nucleotides agree with TRBD2. The germline gives CDR1 GTSNPN, CDR2 SVGIG (reference sequence). V was pared by 6 bases and J by 4 bases, with 9 bases of the junction left unmatched. There are 16 residues in the CDR3. The CDR3, as DNA: TGTGCCTGCTGCCTGACTAGCGGGGGGGGTGCAGATACGCAGTATTTT. Encoded protein: CACCLTSGGGADTQYF.

This clone has just a few counts. This chain connects TRBV28 to TRBJ1-2; 10 nucleotides align to TRBD1. V was pared by 1 base and J by 0 bases, with 2 bases of the junction left unmatched. The CDR3 is 16 residues long. Germline-derived CDR1 and CDR2 are MDHEN and SYDVKM. The CDR3 sequence is CASSLSGTGANYGYTF. In nucleotides, the CDR3 is TGTGCCAGCAGTTTATCGGGGACAGGGGCTAACTATGGCTACACCTTC.

The chain joins TRBV6-6 to TRBJ1-5; D possibly corresponds to TRBD1 (6 bases). Between the trimmed V and J ends, which lost 5 bases and 4 bases, there was a span of 12 bases. Per germline, CDR1 MNHNY and CDR2 SVGAGI (reference sequence). The CDR3 runs 14 residues. CDR3 sequence: CASSLLGGNQPQHF. Written as DNA, the CDR3 is TGTGCCAGCAGTCTACTAGGGGGTAATCAGCCCCAGCATTTT.

As for this clone: Distinct nucleotide sequences in the sample also encode this CDR3. This sequence joins TRBV11-2 and TRBJ1-1; no firm D call. There are 14 residues in the CDR3. The germline V gene encodes CDR1 SGHAT and CDR2 FQNNGV. V dropped 1 base and J dropped 2 bases, with 8 bases sitting between them. CDR3 amino acids: CASSLVRGNTEAFF. The CDR3 DNA sequence: TGTGCCAGCAGCTTAGTTCGGGGAAACACTGAAGCTTTCTTT.

This chain joins TRBV28 and TRBJ2-1; 10 nucleotides match TRBD2. Trimming took 1 base from V and 6 from J; bases not matched to a gene: 15. The length of the CDR3 is 19 residues. Germline CDR1 reads MDHEN; CDR2 reads SYDVKM. This CDR3 reads CASSLLVPKLAGEFNEQFF. CDR3 coding DNA: TGTGCCAGCAGTTTATTGGTACCAAAGCTAGCGGGAGAGTTCAATGAGCAGTTCTTC.

This sequence joins TRBV30 and TRBJ1-2; the match to TRBD1 covers 8 bases. Germline CDR1 and CDR2: GTSNPN and SVGIG (reference sequence). CDR3 length: 15 amino acids. V lost 3 bases to trimming and J lost 5 bases; unmatched junction nucleotides: 11. CDR3 DNA: TGTGCCTGGAGCCCCTACGGGACAGGAGCATATGGCTACACCTTC. It is translated as CAWSPYGTGAYGYTF. Using reference TRBV30 and TRBJ1-2 for the parts outside the CDR3, the full variable domain is SQTIHQWPATLVQPVGSPLSLECTVEGTSNPNLYWYRQAAGRGLQLLFYSVGIGQISSEVPQNLSASRPQDRQFILSSKKLLLSDSGFYLCAWSPYGTGAYGYTFGSGTRLTVV.

This chain uses TRBV28 with TRBJ2-4; D is ambiguous. The V end was cut by 4 bases, the J end by 8 bases, with 15 bases between. This CDR3 is 14 amino acids long. Germline assignment: CDR1 MDHEN and CDR2 SYDVKM. DNA of the CDR3: TGTGCCAGCAGTTCATGGCAGGAAGGTGACATTCAGTACTTC. Its translation is CASSSWQEGDIQYF.

This chain uses TRBV6-2 or TRBV6-3 with TRBJ1-2, with TRBD1 matching over 10 bases. The CDR3 is 14 residues long. Germline V gene data show CDR1 as MNHEY and CDR2 as SVGEGT. The ends lost 2 bases at V and 9 bases at J; junction bases unmatched: 6. This chain's CDR3 is CASSYAGQGISYTF. The CDR3 DNA sequence: TGTGCCAGCAGTTACGCGGGACAGGGGATAAGCTACACCTTC.

The chain couples TRBV19 to TRBJ1-1; perhaps TRBD1 as D (6 bases). Trimming cost V 6 bases and J 5 bases, with 16 bases left between them. Germline V CDR1 and CDR2: LNHDA, SQIVND (reference sequence). CDR3 length equals 14 residues. CDR3 amino acids: CASSTGQRWTEAFF. The CDR3 nucleotides are TGTGCCAGTAGCACAGGACAGCGGTGGACTGAAGCTTTCTTT.

The chain is built from TRBV7-8 and TRBJ2-7, with TRBD2 as a possible D gene (6 bases). Germline CDR1 is SGHVS and CDR2 is FQNEAQ. This CDR3 has 13 amino acids. V was cut by 2 bases and J by 6 bases, with 11 bases left in between. The CDR3 DNA reads TGTGCCAGCAGCTTATTGGCGGGAAGCGAGCAGTACTTC. Amino acid sequence: CASSLLAGSEQYF.

The rearrangement joins TRBV18 to TRBJ2-7, with TRBD1 matching over 9 bases. CDR1 and CDR2 from the germline V gene are KGHSH and LQKENI. The V gene end was trimmed by 8 bases and the J gene end by 5 bases; junction bases not matched to a gene: 7. The CDR3 runs to 13 residues. In nucleotides, the CDR3 is TGTGCCAGCGGACAGGGGATCCAGGACGAGCAGTACTTC. The encoded protein is CASGQGIQDEQYF.

This clone was seen only once. Other DNA sequences in the same sample also yield this CDR3. V usage is TRBV6-5 and J usage is TRBJ1-1; the D gene is possibly TRBD1 (5 bases). CDR1 and CDR2 from the germline V gene are MNHEY and SVGAGI. With 2 bases removed from V and 4 bases from J, the gap between germline ends came to 11 bases. The CDR3 runs 14 residues. DNA of the CDR3: TGTGCCAGCAGTTACAGGGGCGGGGGCACTGAAGCTTTCTTT. It yields the protein CASSYRGGGTEAFF.

The chain uses TRBV6-5 and TRBJ2-7; TRBD1 agrees at 9 bases. The CDR3 runs 15 residues. CDR1 and CDR2 from the germline V gene are MNHEY and SVGAGI. V shed 6 bases, J shed 5 bases, and the junction held 11 bases outside the gene matches. CDR3 protein: CASSFTGGPIDEQYF. Written as DNA, the CDR3 is TGTGCCAGCAGCTTTACAGGGGGCCCGATCGACGAGCAGTACTTC.

This clone occurred once. This chain links TRBV5-1 with TRBJ2-1, with 8 bases lining up with TRBD1. The CDR3 has 15 amino acids. Losses at the gene ends were 2 bases for V and 6 bases for J; bases not matched to a gene: 7. The germline V gene encodes CDR1 SGHRS and CDR2 YFSETQ. CDR3 nucleotide sequence: TGCGCCAGCAGCTTCAGACAGGGGCGGGCCAATGAGCAGTTCTTC. Translating gives CASSFRQGRANEQFF.

The gene calls are TRBV6-5 and TRBJ1-6; D gene unclear. Germline V CDR1 and CDR2: MNHEY, SVGAGI. The CDR3 has 13 residues. V dropped 6 bases and J dropped 4 bases, with 7 bases sitting between them. The CDR3 nucleotides are TGTGCCAGCAGAGCGGAATATAATTCACCCCTCCACTTT. Residues: CASRAEYNSPLHF.

V and J are TRBV9 and TRBJ2-3, with TRBD2 as a possible D gene (6 bases). Trimming cost V 0 bases and J 2 bases, with 13 bases left between them. The CDR3 has 16 residues. In germline, CDR1 is SGDLS, CDR2 YYNGEE. CDR3 residues: CASSVDFGGPTDTQYF. The DNA of the CDR3 is TGTGCCAGCAGCGTAGATTTCGGGGGACCCACAGATACGCAGTATTTT.

The CDR3 coding sequence is TGCGCCAGCAGCCAAGATGGCGGGAGCTCCTACAATGAGCAGTTCTTC. Encoded protein: CASSQDGGSSYNEQFF. The chain has TRBV4-1 and TRBJ2-1, with 7 positions matching TRBD2. The J segment lost 0 bases and the V segment lost 0 bases, leaving 2 bases of the junction unmatched. This CDR3 has 16 amino acids. From germline, CDR1 is MGHRA and CDR2 YSYEKL.

This chain connects TRBV5-1 to TRBJ1-1; D perhaps matches TRBD1 (6 bases). Germline CDR1 is SGHRS and CDR2 is YFSETQ. The CDR3 runs 15 residues. With 5 bases removed from V and 1 base from J, the gap between germline ends came to 15 bases. The CDR3 loop is CASSFRQASNTEAFF. The CDR3 region has the DNA TGCGCCAGCAGTTTTAGACAGGCCTCGAACACTGAAGCTTTCTTT. The full variable domain, in which reference TRBV5-1 and TRBJ1-1 provide the parts outside the CDR3, is KAGVTQTPRYLIKTRGQQVTLSCSPISGHRSVSWYQQTPGQGLQFLFEYFSETQRNKGNFPGRFSGRQFSNSRSEMNVSTLELGDSALYLCASSFRQASNTEAFFGQGTRLTVV.

The CDR3 DNA follows: TGTGCCAGCTCACGAACGGCCTCAGGCCCAACCTATGGCTACACCTTC. Translation gives CASSRTASGPTYGYTF. V is TRBV18 and J is TRBJ1-2; D unclear. Per germline, CDR1 KGHSH and CDR2 LQKENI. CDR3 length equals 16 residues. Trimming pared 4 bases from V and 4 bases from J, leaving 19 bases between.

The V and J genes are TRBV4-2 and TRBJ1-5; 9 nucleotides agree with TRBD1. Looked up from germline, CDR1 is LGHNA and CDR2 is YNFKEQ. The CDR3 extends over 19 amino acids. V lost 4 bases and J lost 4; bases outside the gene matches: 17. The CDR3 DNA reads TGTGCCAGCAGCCTAAACCCCCAGGGACAGGGTAGCGGTAATCAGCCCCAGCATTTT. This codes for CASSLNPQGQGSGNQPQHF.